The 26 T cell receptor beta chains given below trace back to one sample, sequenced in a study of CD8+ T cells in alopecia areata. Following RNA extraction, reverse transcription yielded cDNA that acted as the sequencing template. The repertoire was sequenced with immunoSEQ multiplex PCR; TCRdb's copy has only in-frame clones and lacks some. The sample has about 98,000 clones; roughly 47% are singletons. Material: CD4+ T cells sorted from blood. The receptors derive from a human donor with alopecia areata.

There are a few counts of this clone. The J gene is TRBJ2-3, the V gene TRBV2; 7 nucleotides agree with TRBD1. Trimming cost V 6 bases and J 5 bases; bases outside gene matches: 8. The CDR3 consists of 14 residues. Germline lookup yields CDR1 SNHLY and CDR2 FYNNEI. CDR3 in DNA: TGTGCCAGCAGAGACAACAGGGGAAAAGATACGCAGTATTTT. Its translation is CASRDNRGKDTQYF. The whole variable domain, filled in from reference TRBV2 and TRBJ2-3, reads EPEVTQTPSHQVTQMGQEVILRCVPISNHLYFYWYRQILGQKVEFLVSFYNNEISEKSEIFDDQFSVERPDGSNFTLKIRSTKLEDSAMYFCASRDNRGKDTQYFGPGTRLTVL.

This clone turned up a few times. The chain employs TRBV29-1 and TRBJ1-5; D unresolved. V dropped 2 bases and J dropped 7 bases, with 12 bases sitting between them. The CDR3 is 13 amino acids. The germline CDR1 and CDR2 sequences are SQVTM and ANQGSEA. The CDR3 loop is CSVESGLWQPQHF. The CDR3 coding sequence is TGCAGCGTTGAATCCGGGTTATGGCAGCCCCAGCATTTT.

This chain links TRBV7-2 with TRBJ1-1; 7 bases match TRBD1. J gave up 4 bases and V 3 bases, and 2 bases lay outside the gene matches. The CDR3 is 13 amino acids. The germline V gene encodes CDR1 SGHTA and CDR2 FQGNSA. Written as DNA, the CDR3 is TGTGCCAGCAGCTTCACAGGGGTCACTGAAGCTTTCTTT. Translating it yields CASSFTGVTEAFF.

This clone was seen only once. This chain links TRBV29-1 with TRBJ2-2, with D hard to call. Germline V lookup: CDR1 SQVTM, CDR2 ANQGSEA. The CDR3 has 12 amino acids. V lost 7 bases to trimming and J lost 1 base, with 7 bases between them. This chain's CDR3 is CSATENTGELFF. As DNA, the CDR3 is TGCAGCGCCACAGAGAACACCGGGGAGCTGTTTTTT.

The gene calls are TRBV2 and TRBJ2-4; 13 positions match TRBD2. The length of the CDR3 is 16 residues. Germline values: CDR1 SNHLY, CDR2 FYNNEI. J lost 6 bases, V lost 0 bases, and 2 bases had no gene match. CDR3 region: CASSEAWTSGRNIQYF. In DNA form, the CDR3 reads TGTGCCAGCAGTGAAGCCTGGACTAGCGGGAGAAACATTCAGTACTTC.

The V gene is TRBV9, the J gene TRBJ2-1, with 9 bases that match TRBD2. V trimming: 1 base; J trimming: 6 bases; junction bases outside the gene matches: 8. This CDR3 has 16 amino acids. Germline V gives CDR1 SGDLS, CDR2 YYNGEE. The CDR3 reads CASSVKVLAGPNEQFF. For the CDR3, the DNA is TGTGCCAGCAGCGTAAAAGTCCTAGCGGGACCCAATGAGCAGTTCTTC.

The chain couples TRBV30 to TRBJ1-1; tentatively, D is TRBD1 (6 bases). CDR3 length: 13 residues. Trimming pared 1 base from V and 5 bases from J, leaving 11 bases between. Germline CDR1 GTSNPN, CDR2 SVGIG (reference sequence). CDR3 loop: CAWSGAGETEAFF. The DNA for the CDR3 is TGTGCCTGGAGTGGGGCAGGGGAGACTGAAGCTTTCTTT.

The rearrangement links TRBV29-1 to TRBJ1-2; 8 nucleotides align to TRBD1. The length of the CDR3 is 11 residues. Germline lookup yields CDR1 SQVTM and CDR2 ANQGSEA. Trimming cost V 8 bases and J 8 bases; bases outside gene matches: 7. The CDR3 loop reads CSTGGYRGYTF. CDR3 coding DNA: TGCAGCACAGGGGGTTACAGAGGCTACACCTTC.

This rearrangement joins TRBV2 to TRBJ2-1; 10 bases are a match to TRBD1. V gave up 6 bases and J gave up 1 base; unmatched junction bases: 6. The CDR3 loop spans 16 amino acids. Germline V gives CDR1 SNHLY, CDR2 FYNNEI. The CDR3 is CASSGGTGVSYNEQFF. In nucleotides, the CDR3 is TGTGCCAGCAGCGGAGGGACAGGGGTGTCCTACAATGAGCAGTTCTTC.

The table lists this clone with many counts. The rearrangement uses TRBV2 and TRBJ1-1, with 9 positions matching TRBD1. The germline V gene has CDR1 SNHLY and CDR2 FYNNEI. This CDR3 is built from 14 residues. J was trimmed by 4 bases and V by 10 bases; bases with no gene match: 10. The CDR3 loop reads CATYGGTGSTEAFF. The CDR3 DNA reads as TGTGCCACTTACGGCGGGACAGGGAGCACTGAAGCTTTCTTT.

The chain links TRBV5-1 to TRBJ2-3; D is perhaps TRBD1 (6 bases). The CDR3 sequence is 14 residues long. The germline V gene encodes CDR1 SGHRS and CDR2 YFSETQ. V was trimmed by 4 bases and J by 2 bases, leaving 11 bases between them. CDR3: CASSPGQNTDTQYF. CDR3 in DNA: TGCGCCAGCAGCCCCGGACAGAACACAGATACGCAGTATTTT.

This clone was counted a few times. DNA for the CDR3: TGCAGCGTTGTTTCGACGGCCCGCACAGATACGCAGTATTTT. Protein product: CSVVSTARTDTQYF. The V gene is TRBV29-1, the J gene TRBJ2-3; no clear D gene. V lost 4 bases and J 1 base, leaving 12 bases between the germline ends. CDR1 and CDR2 from the germline V gene are SQVTM and ANQGSEA. The CDR3 spans 14 residues.

This clone came up a few times. V is TRBV30 and J is TRBJ2-2; the D is unclear. This CDR3 comprises 11 residues. The germline CDR1 and CDR2 sequences are GTSNPN and SVGIG (reference sequence). The V end lost 3 bases, the J end lost 4 bases, and 3 bases lay between the germline ends. DNA for the CDR3: TGTGCCTGGAGGCTCACCGGGGAGCTGTTTTTT. Translating gives CAWRLTGELFF.

The chain combines TRBV18 with TRBJ2-3, with D possibly being TRBD2 (5 bases). In germline, CDR1 is KGHSH, CDR2 LQKENI. V shed 3 bases and J shed 4 bases, with 17 bases lying between them. The CDR3 consists of 16 residues. The CDR3 coding sequence is TGTGCCAGCTCACCTGGCGGGCCTCGTGGGGCAGATACGCAGTATTTT. This codes for CASSPGGPRGADTQYF.

This clone came up a few times. The V call is TRBV29-1, the J call TRBJ2-3; the match to TRBD2 covers 14 bases. This CDR3 region has 16 residues. Unmatched junction bases numbered 9, after V lost 6 bases and J lost 4 bases. Looked up from germline, CDR1 is SQVTM and CDR2 is ANQGSEA. In DNA form, the CDR3 reads TGCAGCGTCCGGGCCGGGACTAGCGGGAGATCAGATACGCAGTATTTT. Translated, it gives CSVRAGTSGRSDTQYF.

The chain recombines TRBV30 with TRBJ2-2; maybe TRBD1 (5 bases). Germline lookup yields CDR1 GTSNPN and CDR2 SVGIG (reference sequence). Trimming cost V 4 bases and J 3 bases, with 12 bases left between them. This CDR3 has 14 residues. The CDR3 here is CAWNMGLDTGELFF. CDR3 DNA: TGTGCCTGGAATATGGGGCTGGACACCGGGGAGCTGTTTTTT.

V usage is TRBV30 and J usage is TRBJ2-5; D is perhaps TRBD2 (6 bases). This CDR3 contains 17 residues. V was trimmed by 2 bases and J by 6 bases, leaving 25 bases between them. Germline V gene lookup returns CDR1 GTSNPN and CDR2 SVGIG (reference sequence). In DNA form, the CDR3 reads TGTGCCTGGAGTTCGACCGGAGGGGCTAGAGGGCGGAAGACCCAGTACTTC. Its protein product is CAWSSTGGARGRKTQYF. Full variable domain (missing parts from reference TRBV30 and TRBJ2-5): SQTIHQWPATLVQPVGSPLSLECTVEGTSNPNLYWYRQAAGRGLQLLFYSVGIGQISSEVPQNLSASRPQDRQFILSSKKLLLSDSGFYLCAWSSTGGARGRKTQYFGPGTRLLVL.

This clone was seen a few times. The chain employs TRBV20-1 and TRBJ1-2; no clear D gene. Looked up from germline, CDR1 is DFQATT and CDR2 is SNEGSKA (reference sequence). CDR3 length equals 11 residues. The germline V and J ends were trimmed by 6 bases and 7 bases, with 12 bases remaining between them. The CDR3 coding sequence is TGCAGTGCCCTGAGGTCGGGTGGCTACACCTTC. It codes for CSALRSGGYTF.

This clone was found a few times. CDR3 DNA: TGTGCCAGCAGTTCGACAGGGGACAACACTGAAGCTTTCTTT. This encodes CASSSTGDNTEAFF. V gene TRBV2 combines with J gene TRBJ1-1; 8 nucleotides line up with TRBD1. This CDR3 spans 14 amino acids. After removal of 5 bases from V and 2 bases from J, the junction contained 4 bases not matched to a gene. Germline V gene data show CDR1 as SNHLY and CDR2 as FYNNEI.

There are a few counts of this clone. The genes are TRBV29-1 and TRBJ2-7, with 9 bases fitting TRBD2. Germline values: CDR1 SQVTM, CDR2 ANQGSEA. This CDR3 has 14 residues. J gave up 3 bases and V 6 bases, and 9 bases lay outside the gene matches. CDR3 protein: CSVRGTSNSYEQYF. The CDR3 DNA follows: TGCAGCGTCCGCGGGACTAGCAACAGCTACGAGCAGTACTTC.

The genes are TRBV2 and TRBJ1-5, with TRBD1 as a possible D gene (6 bases). This CDR3 spans 14 amino acids. Germline assignment: CDR1 SNHLY and CDR2 FYNNEI. Trimming took 5 bases from V and 5 from J, leaving 13 bases between them. The CDR3 protein is CASSTQGQYQPQHF. The CDR3 DNA reads as TGTGCCAGCAGTACCCAAGGACAGTATCAGCCCCAGCATTTT.

V is TRBV30 and J is TRBJ2-3; D remains ambiguous. V lost 1 base to trimming and J lost 0 bases, with 2 bases between them. The CDR3 sequence is 12 residues long. In germline, CDR1 is GTSNPN, CDR2 SVGIG (reference sequence). The CDR3 nucleotides read TGTGCCTGGAGTGCTAGCACAGATACGCAGTATTTT. Residues: CAWSASTDTQYF.

The gene calls are TRBV30 and TRBJ2-5, with TRBD1 matching 10 bases. Looked up from germline, CDR1 is GTSNPN and CDR2 is SVGIG (reference sequence). The CDR3 covers 13 residues. Unmatched junction bases numbered 2, after V lost 2 bases and J lost 5 bases. CDR3 sequence (DNA): TGTGCCTGGAGTTTGACAGGGGGCGAGACCCAGTACTTC. Its protein product is CAWSLTGGETQYF.

This clone was observed a few times. The chain carries TRBV29-1 and TRBJ2-7, with 10 positions matching TRBD2. The junction had 5 bases not matched to a gene; V was cut back by 0 bases and J by 3 bases. The CDR3 has 15 amino acids. Germline CDR1 and CDR2: SQVTM and ANQGSEA. The CDR3 loop reads CSVEDGLAGVYEQYF. DNA of the CDR3: TGCAGCGTTGAAGATGGGCTAGCGGGGGTCTACGAGCAGTACTTC.

The V gene is TRBV20-1, the J gene TRBJ2-3, with a possible D match to TRBD2 (5 bases). Germline CDR1 is DFQATT and CDR2 is SNEGSKA (reference sequence). V dropped 3 bases and J dropped 7 bases, with 5 bases sitting between them. This CDR3 has 10 residues. The CDR3 spells CSASGNTQYF. In DNA form, the CDR3 reads TGCAGTGCTAGCGGGAATACGCAGTATTTT.

This clone was recorded a few times. V usage is TRBV29-1 and J usage is TRBJ2-1; 11 bases align to TRBD2. CDR3 length: 14 residues. Germline V gene data show CDR1 as SQVTM and CDR2 as ANQGSEA. Germline trimming cut 3 bases from V and 8 bases from J; bases unmatched to any gene: 6. CDR3: CSVDGTSGRYEQFF. CDR3 coding DNA: TGCAGCGTTGACGGTACTAGCGGGAGATATGAGCAGTTCTTC.